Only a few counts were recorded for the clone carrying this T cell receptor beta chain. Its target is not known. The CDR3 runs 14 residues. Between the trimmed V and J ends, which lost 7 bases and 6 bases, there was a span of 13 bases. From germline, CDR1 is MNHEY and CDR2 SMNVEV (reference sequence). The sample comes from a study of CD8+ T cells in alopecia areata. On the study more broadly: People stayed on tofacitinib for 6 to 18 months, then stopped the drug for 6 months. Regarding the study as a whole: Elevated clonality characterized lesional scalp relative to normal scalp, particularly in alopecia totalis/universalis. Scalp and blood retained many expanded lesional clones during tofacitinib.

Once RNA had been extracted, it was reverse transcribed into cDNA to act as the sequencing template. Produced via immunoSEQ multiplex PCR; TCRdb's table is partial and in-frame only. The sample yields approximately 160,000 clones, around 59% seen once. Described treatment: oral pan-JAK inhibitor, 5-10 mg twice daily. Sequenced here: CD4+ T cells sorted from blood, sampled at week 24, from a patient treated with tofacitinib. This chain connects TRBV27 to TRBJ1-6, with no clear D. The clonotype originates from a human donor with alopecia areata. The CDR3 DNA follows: TGTGCCAGCAAGGTGGGGTCCGTTAATTCACCCCTCCACTTT. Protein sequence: CASKVGSVNSPLHF.